Detailed here is one T cell receptor (beta chain). Between the trimmed V and J ends, which lost 5 bases and 1 base, there was a span of 9 bases. CDR1 is GTSNPN and CDR2 is SVGIG in the germline V gene (reference sequence). The CDR3 is made up of 13 amino acids. The sample originates from a study of blood T cell repertoires in COVID-19. Produced via immunoSEQ multiplex PCR; TCRdb's table is partial and in-frame only. The data contain roughly 170,000 clones, approximately 82% of them singletons. The receptor was isolated from a woman aged 45-60 years who had recovered from COVID-19. The source material was PBMCs or T cells enriched from blood (not recorded which). V usage is TRBV30 and J usage is TRBJ2-1; unclear D gene. This CDR3 is CAWGSTSYNEQFF. DNA for the CDR3: TGTGCCTGGGGTTCAACATCCTACAATGAGCAGTTCTTC.